This T cell receptor beta chain was documented in a study of blood T cell repertoires in COVID-19. About the research overall: Some COVID-19 samples were acute and others convalescent; all came from the United States, Italy and Spain.

Some clones are missing from TCRdb's copy, which holds only in-frame ones; the method was immunoSEQ multiplex PCR. The table includes approximately 300,000 clones, 86% detected once. Germline values: CDR1 SEHNR, CDR2 FQNEAQ (reference sequence). V was clipped by 3 bases and J by 11 bases, with 10 bases between them. This CDR3 spans 12 amino acids. Self-reported history from a screening survey and questionnaire set each donor's cohort. The clonotype originates from a woman aged 18-29 years who had recovered from COVID-19. The V call is TRBV7-9, the J call TRBJ1-4; D unclear. Specimen: PBMCs or T cells enriched from blood (not recorded which). CDR3 protein: CASSLEREKLFF. The DNA of the CDR3 is TGTGCCAGCAGCTTGGAGCGGGAGAAACTGTTTTTT.